This T cell receptor (beta chain) is drawn from a study of cytomegalovirus exposure and HLA in healthy donors. Study as a whole: The roughly 120 validation repertoires, a later analysis reported, used the same platform as the 550 to 700 repertoires from the first cohort.

Study results and limitations: A classifier reportedly called cytomegalovirus status with high sensitivity and specificity.

A word on this clone: As yet, its antigen is unknown.

Per the germline V gene, CDR1 is SGHVS and CDR2 is FQNEAQ. The junction had 3 bases not matched to a gene; V was cut back by 2 bases and J by 4 bases. The CDR3 runs to 15 residues. This table comes from immunoSEQ multiplex PCR, and its TCRdb copy is limited to in-frame clones, with some not included. The table records roughly 64,000 clones, 85% to 95% of them present only once. This sequence originates from a woman aged 18-29 years in good health and CMV-seropositive. V and J are TRBV7-8 and TRBJ1-5, with 9 positions matching TRBD1. The sample was PBMCs. This CDR3 is CASSLPGTGNQPQHF. DNA for the CDR3: TGTGCCAGCAGCTTACCTGGGACAGGGAATCAGCCCCAGCATTTT.